The next 8 T cell receptor beta chains were all read from a single sample in a study of T-cell reconstitution after alpha-beta-depleted transplantation in children. A library of TCRbeta sequences, prepared with unique molecular identifiers, was generated. TCRdb recomputed calls from the PCR reads with MiXCR, one row per CDR3 protein. The sample holds over 450,000 distinct CDR3 sequences, roughly 10% seen once. Sequencing was performed on PBMCs, taken before TCRalphabeta/CD19-depleted stem cell transplant. These receptors all stem from a child younger than 10 with inherited bone marrow failure, due to receive a stem cell transplant.

At least ten counts were recorded for this clonotype. The chain uses TRBV12-3 or TRBV12-4 and TRBJ2-2, with D uncertain. The CDR3 is 12 amino acids. V lost 6 bases, J lost 9 bases, and 11 bases lay in between. The CDR3 reads CASSQDVRELFF. As DNA, the CDR3 is TGTGCCAGCAGCCAGGACGTCCGGGAGCTGTTTTTT.

This clonotype has a handful of counts. This chain links TRBV11-2 with TRBJ2-7; D is ambiguous. The CDR3 is made up of 15 amino acids. Per the germline V gene, CDR1 is SGHAT and CDR2 is FQNNGV. Trimming left V 1 base short and J 0 bases short, with 10 bases between. The CDR3 spells CASSLGLTSSYEQYF. DNA for the CDR3: TGTGCCAGCAGCTTAGGGCTAACAAGCTCCTACGAGCAGTACTTC.

This clonotype appeared many times. The rearrangement links TRBV4-3 to TRBJ2-1, with TRBD2 identical over 7 bases. Germline V gene data show CDR1 as LGHNA and CDR2 as YSLEER. The length of the CDR3 is 18 residues. V trimming: 0 bases; J trimming: 9 bases; junction bases outside the gene matches: 17. The CDR3 DNA is TGCGCCAGCAGCCAAGACCCTTCGCATGGGCGGGAGTATGTTGAGCAGTTCTTC. Translation: CASSQDPSHGREYVEQFF.

This sequence joins TRBV7-2 and TRBJ2-3; 9 bases are a match to TRBD2. Germline V gives CDR1 SGHTA, CDR2 FQGNSA. This CDR3 is built from 15 residues. Trimming at V came to 5 bases and at J to 4 bases, leaving 7 bases not matched to a gene. Written as DNA, the CDR3 is TGTGCCAGCAGCATGGCGGGCGGGAGGGCAGATACGCAGTATTTT. It is translated as CASSMAGGRADTQYF.

This clonotype was seen a handful of times. V gene TRBV4-3 combines with J gene TRBJ1-1; D is unresolved. The V and J ends lost 0 bases and 1 base respectively, with 6 bases between them. The CDR3 runs to 14 residues. The germline V gene encodes CDR1 LGHNA and CDR2 YSLEER. CDR3 loop: CASSQESENTEAFF. The CDR3 bases are TGCGCCAGCAGCCAAGAATCAGAGAACACTGAAGCTTTCTTT.

This clonotype came up many times. This chain uses TRBV19 with TRBJ1-1; 7 nucleotides line up with TRBD1. After removal of 7 bases from V and 2 bases from J, the junction contained 7 bases not matched to a gene. This CDR3 contains 14 residues. The germline gives CDR1 LNHDA, CDR2 SQIVND (reference sequence). The CDR3 protein is CASTPRGLNTEAFF. CDR3 DNA sequence: TGTGCCAGTACGCCAAGGGGGCTTAACACTGAAGCTTTCTTT.

This clonotype was picked up many times. V and J are TRBV30 and TRBJ1-1, with D hard to call. Germline CDR1 GTSNPN, CDR2 SVGIG (reference sequence). Trimming removed 0 bases at V and 4 bases at J, with 3 bases between. The CDR3 extends over 11 amino acids. The CDR3 loop is CAWSVITEAFF. The CDR3 DNA sequence: TGTGCCTGGAGTGTTATCACTGAAGCTTTCTTT.

By its share, this clonotype is medium-sized. V gene TRBV20-1 combines with J gene TRBJ2-3; D is perhaps TRBD2 (5 bases). V was clipped by 6 bases and J by 4 bases, with 14 bases between them. Germline V lookup: CDR1 DFQATT, CDR2 SNEGSKA (reference sequence). This CDR3 spans 13 amino acids. The CDR3 here is CSAQRRAADTQYF. In DNA, the CDR3 is TGCAGTGCCCAGAGAAGAGCGGCAGATACGCAGTATTTT.